The rows below give T cell receptor beta chains drawn from one sample of a study of shared clonotypes between healthy human individuals. Data came from immunoSEQ multiplex PCR; TCRdb stores just in-frame clones and leaves some out. The sample lists roughly 2.4 million clones; about 94% were seen once. The specimen sequenced was naive CD4+ T cells sorted from blood. These receptors originate from a man between 18 and 35 years old in good health. The CDR3 runs from the conserved cysteine through the conserved F or W. The order of the fields is clone size, D gene, V gene, J gene, CDR3 protein, CDR3 DNA. The D gene is left open where the match is weak. Some rows mark clone size as missing; the rest say once, few, many or name a class of expanded clone.

size: -; D: -; V: TRBV25-1; J: TRBJ2-3; CDR3: CASSGYFTDTQYF; DNA: TGTGCCAGCAGTGGGTACTTCACAGATACGCAGTATTTT
size: -; D: TRBD2; V: TRBV2; J: TRBJ2-7; CDR3: CASSAGTSGTYEQYF; DNA: TGTGCCAGCAGTGCGGGGACTAGCGGTACCTACGAGCAGTACTTC
size: -; D: -; V: TRBV20-1; J: TRBJ2-5; CDR3: CSGGQETQYF; DNA: TGCAGCGGTGGGCAGGAGACCCAGTACTTC
size: -; D: -; V: TRBV10-1; J: TRBJ2-3; CDR3: CASSELGGLDTQYF; DNA: TGCGCCAGCAGTGAGCTGGGGGGGCTAGATACGCAGTATTTT
size: -; D: -; V: TRBV10-3; J: TRBJ2-1; CDR3: CAISGGYSSYNEQFF; DNA: TGTGCCATCAGTGGCGGATACAGCTCCTACAATGAGCAGTTCTTC
size: -; D: -; V: TRBV6-5; J: TRBJ1-3; CDR3: CASRRDFNTIYF; DNA: TGTGCCAGCAGACGGGATTTTAACACCATATATTTT
size: once; D: -; V: TRBV10-3; J: TRBJ1-6; CDR3: CAISESSGQVNSPLHF; DNA: TGTGCCATCAGTGAGTCGAGCGGGCAGGTGAATTCACCCCTCCACTTT
size: -; D: TRBD2; V: TRBV30; J: TRBJ2-7; CDR3: CAWSPRLAGDLYEQYF; DNA: TGTGCCTGGAGTCCGCGACTAGCGGGAGACCTGTACGAGCAGTACTTC
size: -; D: -; V: TRBV30; J: TRBJ1-5; CDR3: CAWRAKGGNQPQHF; DNA: TGTGCCTGGAGGGCCAAAGGGGGCAATCAGCCCCAGCATTTT
size: -; D: -; V: TRBV6-5; J: TRBJ2-2; CDR3: CASTRLPSSGELFF; DNA: TGTGCCAGCACCCGGCTTCCGAGTTCCGGGGAGCTGTTTTTT
size: -; D: -; V: TRBV29-1; J: TRBJ1-3; CDR3: CSVVGASGNTIYF; DNA: TGCAGCGTTGTGGGGGCGTCGGGAAACACCATATATTTT
size: -; D: -; V: TRBV5-1; J: TRBJ2-1; CDR3: CASSLEGAGYNEQFF; DNA: TGCGCCAGCAGCTTGGAGGGAGCGGGCTACAATGAGCAGTTCTTC
size: -; D: -; V: TRBV6-6; J: TRBJ1-1; CDR3: CASSYEGLGTEAFF; DNA: TGTGCCAGCAGTTACGAGGGACTGGGCACTGAAGCTTTCTTT
size: -; D: -; V: TRBV4-3; J: TRBJ1-5; CDR3: CASSPNFGSNQPQHF; DNA: TGCGCCAGCAGCCCAAATTTCGGGAGCAATCAGCCCCAGCATTTT
size: -; D: TRBD1; V: TRBV5-1; J: TRBJ2-6; CDR3: CASSSTGASGANVLTF; DNA: TGCGCCAGCAGCTCGACAGGGGCTAGTGGGGCCAACGTCCTGACTTTC
size: -; D: -; V: TRBV5-1; J: TRBJ2-3; CDR3: CASSLDGDRFDTQYF; DNA: TGCGCCAGCAGCTTGGACGGGGACCGGTTTGATACGCAGTATTTT
size: -; D: -; V: TRBV5-1; J: TRBJ2-7; CDR3: CASSSAGAGGEQYF; DNA: TGCGCCAGCAGCTCCGCCGGGGCTGGGGGCGAGCAGTACTTC
size: -; D: -; V: TRBV6-6; J: TRBJ2-5; CDR3: CASMQLGIQETQYF; DNA: TGTGCCAGCATGCAACTCGGGATTCAAGAGACCCAGTACTTC
size: -; D: -; V: TRBV6-6; J: TRBJ2-3; CDR3: CASSYSRHTDTQYF; DNA: TGTGCCAGCAGTTACTCTAGACACACAGATACGCAGTATTTT
size: -; D: TRBD1; V: TRBV18; J: TRBJ2-7; CDR3: CASSPGQGSTYF; DNA: TGTGCCAGCTCACCGGGACAGGGGAGCACGTACTTC
size: -; D: TRBD1; V: TRBV6-1; J: TRBJ1-5; CDR3: CASSEGMAGGYQPQHF; DNA: TGTGCCAGCAGTGAAGGAATGGCAGGGGGGTATCAGCCCCAGCATTTT
size: -; D: -; V: TRBV27; J: TRBJ2-4; CDR3: CASSSSFKNIQYF; DNA: TGTGCCAGCAGTTCAAGTTTTAAGAACATTCAGTACTTC
size: -; D: -; V: TRBV6-1; J: TRBJ1-1; CDR3: CASSAIGGPNTEAFF; DNA: TGTGCCAGCAGTGCGATCGGGGGCCCGAACACTGAAGCTTTCTTT
size: -; D: TRBD1; V: TRBV5-8; J: TRBJ2-7; CDR3: CASSLGQGYGQYF; DNA: TGTGCCAGCAGCTTAGGACAGGGGTACGGGCAGTACTTC
size: -; D: TRBD2; V: TRBV4-3; J: TRBJ2-3; CDR3: CASSVGTSGRYPQYF; DNA: TGCGCCAGCAGCGTCGGGACTAGCGGGAGGTATCCGCAGTATTTT
size: -; D: -; V: TRBV5-1; J: TRBJ2-3; CDR3: CASNPTPQDTQYF; DNA: TGCGCCAGCAACCCAACTCCCCAGGATACGCAGTATTTT
size: -; D: TRBD1; V: TRBV5-1; J: TRBJ1-2; CDR3: CASSLGTGSWSYTF; DNA: TGCGCCAGCAGCCTCGGGACAGGGTCTTGGAGCTACACCTTC
size: once; D: -; V: TRBV5-1; J: TRBJ2-7; CDR3: CASNDGRYEQYF; DNA: TGCGCCAGCAACGACGGGCGGTACGAGCAGTACTTC
size: once; D: -; V: TRBV5-6; J: TRBJ1-1; CDR3: CASSLKVRMRTEAFF; DNA: TGTGCCAGCAGCCTAAAGGTACGGATGCGCACTGAAGCTTTCTTT
size: once; D: -; V: TRBV25-1; J: TRBJ2-7; CDR3: CASSEYRPPYEQYF; DNA: TGTGCCAGCAGTGAATACAGGCCCCCCTACGAGCAGTACTTC
size: -; D: TRBD1; V: TRBV5-1; J: TRBJ2-2; CDR3: CASSWTGGNTGELFF; DNA: TGCGCCAGCAGCTGGACAGGGGGGAACACCGGGGAGCTGTTTTTT
size: few; D: -; V: TRBV6-6; J: TRBJ2-7; CDR3: CASRSDRIGSYEQYF; DNA: TGTGCCAGCAGATCTGACAGGATAGGCTCCTACGAGCAGTACTTC
size: -; D: -; V: TRBV29-1; J: TRBJ2-2; CDR3: CSVEVGRGTAGELFF; DNA: TGCAGCGTTGAAGTTGGGAGGGGGACGGCCGGGGAGCTGTTTTTT
size: -; D: -; V: TRBV4-1; J: TRBJ2-2; CDR3: CASSQGVSTVGAGELFF; DNA: TGCGCCAGCAGCCAAGGGGTCTCGACAGTGGGGGCCGGGGAGCTGTTTTTT
size: -; D: -; V: TRBV7-3; J: TRBJ2-2; CDR3: CASSPPGRTGELFF; DNA: TGTGCCAGCAGCCCCCCGGGCAGAACCGGGGAGCTGTTTTTT
size: once; D: TRBD1; V: TRBV11-2; J: TRBJ2-5; CDR3: CASSRRDRETETQYF; DNA: TGTGCCAGCAGCCGGAGGGACAGGGAAACCGAGACCCAGTACTTC